Below, 25 T cell receptor beta chains from the same sample are listed, as sequenced in a study of blood T cell repertoires in COVID-19. Clones were sequenced by immunoSEQ multiplex PCR, and TCRdb holds only the in-frame ones, with some missing. This sample has around 84,000 clones; about 80% occur once, and the top ten carry 12%. The sequenced sample consisted of peripheral blood. These receptor sequences come from a woman aged 40 to 49 with active or convalescent COVID-19.

The rearrangement links TRBV4-2 to TRBJ2-3, with D perhaps matching TRBD2 (6 bases). The CDR3 is 16 residues long. Trimming removed 0 bases at V and 1 base at J, with 11 bases between. Per germline, CDR1 LGHNA and CDR2 YNFKEQ. The DNA of the CDR3 is TGTGCCAGCAGCCAAGATCAGGAGCGGGGCACAGATACGCAGTATTTT. Translating gives CASSQDQERGTDTQYF.

J is TRBJ2-7 and V is TRBV11-2, with D perhaps matching TRBD2 (6 bases). This CDR3 contains 14 residues. CDR1 and CDR2 from the germline V gene are SGHAT and FQNNGV. The V gene lost 3 bases and the J gene lost 4 bases, with 13 bases spanning the gap. Here the CDR3 DNA reads TGTGCCAGCAGCTTGAGCGGGTGGTCTTACGAGCAGTACTTC. The encoded protein is CASSLSGWSYEQYF.

J is TRBJ1-3 and V is TRBV4-1, with D perhaps TRBD1 (5 bases). V gave up 0 bases and J gave up 2 bases, with 17 bases separating them. CDR1 is MGHRA, CDR2 YSYEKL, per germline. The CDR3 contains 18 residues. The CDR3 bases are TGCGCCAGCAGCCAAGAGTTACAGGCTGTGTGGGCTGGAAACACCATATATTTT. Translation: CASSQELQAVWAGNTIYF.

The V call is TRBV28, the J call TRBJ2-1, with D maybe TRBD1 (7 bases). This CDR3 is built from 15 residues. Germline assignment: CDR1 MDHEN and CDR2 SYDVKM. The ends were cut back, 8 bases at V and 0 bases at J, with 14 bases in the middle. The CDR3, as DNA: TGTGCCAGCGCACCAGGGGGGAGCTCCTACAATGAGCAGTTCTTC. It translates to CASAPGGSSYNEQFF.

The chain couples TRBV5-4 to TRBJ1-6, with 7 bases aligning to TRBD1. The J segment lost 7 bases and the V segment lost 1 base, leaving 14 bases of the junction unmatched. Germline assignment: CDR1 SGHNT and CDR2 YYREEE (reference sequence). This CDR3 is 18 amino acids long. CDR3 bases: TGTGCCAGCAGCTTGCTCGATACAGGGGCACGGGAGAATTCACCCCTCCACTTT. Protein: CASSLLDTGARENSPLHF.

This clone was counted once. The chain uses TRBV6-5 and TRBJ1-1, with a weak D call TRBD1 (6 bases). The CDR3 has 15 residues. The V end lost 0 bases, the J end lost 2 bases, and 10 bases lay between the germline ends. Germline loops: CDR1 MNHEY, CDR2 SVGAGI. CDR3 sequence reads: CASSYSVGANTEAFF. The CDR3 DNA is TGTGCCAGCAGTTACTCTGTGGGGGCAAACACTGAAGCTTTCTTT.

The V call is TRBV5-6, the J call TRBJ2-7; 7 bases match TRBD1. The CDR3 length is 12 residues. V was clipped by 4 bases and J by 4 bases; unmatched bases: 2. The germline V gene encodes CDR1 SGHDT and CDR2 YYEEEE. CDR3 amino acids: CASSLTGYEQYF. CDR3 sequence (DNA): TGTGCCAGCAGCCTGACAGGGTACGAGCAGTACTTC. The full variable domain, in which reference TRBV5-6 and TRBJ2-7 provide the parts outside the CDR3, is DAGVTQSPTHLIKTRGQQVTLRCSPKSGHDTVSWYQQALGQGPQFIFQYYEEEERQRGNFPDRFSGHQFPNYSSELNVNALLLGDSALYLCASSLTGYEQYFGPGTRLTVT.

The chain employs TRBV9 and TRBJ2-4, with D possibly matching TRBD2 (6 bases). The length of the CDR3 is 16 residues. Germline values: CDR1 SGDLS, CDR2 YYNGEE. V gave up 0 bases and J gave up 0 bases, with 10 bases separating them. The CDR3 bases are TGTGCCAGCAGCGTAGAACCGGGAGTAGCCAAAAACATTCAGTACTTC. Encoded protein: CASSVEPGVAKNIQYF. The full variable domain, with the rest looked up from reference TRBV9 and TRBJ2-4, is DSGVTQTPKHLITATGQRVTLRCSPRSGDLSVYWYQQSLDQGLQFLIQYYNGEERAKGNILERFSAQQFPDLHSELNLSSLELGDSALYFCASSVEPGVAKNIQYFGAGTRLSVL.

This chain links TRBV7-9 with TRBJ2-7, with 9 bases that match TRBD2. The CDR3 has 14 amino acids. With V trimmed by 5 bases and J by 4 bases, 6 bases remained unmatched. Germline-derived CDR1 and CDR2 are SEHNR and FQNEAQ (reference sequence). The CDR3 DNA is TGTGCCAGCAGCGAGAGCGGGGGGCTATACGAGCAGTACTTC. This gives the protein CASSESGGLYEQYF.

CDR3 residues: CASSLLIGTGIPYEQYF. CDR3 bases: TGTGCCAGCAGTTTACTTATCGGGACAGGGATACCCTACGAGCAGTACTTC. This chain connects TRBV27 to TRBJ2-7, with 9 bases lining up with TRBD1. The CDR3 covers 17 residues. Germline V gene data show CDR1 as MNHEY and CDR2 as SMNVEV (reference sequence). The ends lost 2 bases at V and 2 bases at J; junction bases unmatched: 10.

As to this clone: A read error may produce the germline difference seen at one junction end. CDR3 in DNA: TGCGCCAGCAGCCAAGATTTACCCTTAACAGGGACCGAGGCTTCGCTCTTC. Its translation is CASSQDLPLTGTEASLF. This chain links TRBV4-3 with TRBJ2-1; D may be TRBD1 (6 bases). The CDR3 spans 17 residues. In germline, CDR1 is LGHNA, CDR2 YSLEER.

This clone occurred once. The gene calls are TRBV9 and TRBJ1-1, with D perhaps TRBD1 (5 bases). Trimming removed 0 bases at V and 4 bases at J, with 10 bases between. Germline V CDR1 and CDR2: SGDLS, YYNGEE. This CDR3 has 14 amino acids. Written as DNA, the CDR3 is TGTGCCAGCAGCGTAGTAGGGACTTCCACTGAAGCTTTCTTT. It translates to CASSVVGTSTEAFF.

V gene TRBV27 combines with J gene TRBJ2-3; 7 bases are shared with TRBD2. V dropped 6 bases and J dropped 1; count of bases not matched to a gene: 4. Germline V gives CDR1 MNHEY, CDR2 SMNVEV (reference sequence). The CDR3 is made up of 14 amino acids. CDR3 loop: CASSSGLRTDTQYF. CDR3 bases: TGTGCCAGCAGCTCGGGACTACGCACAGATACGCAGTATTTT.

The CDR3 DNA is TGTGCCAGTAAGCCGGGACAGGGGTTTAGGGAGACCCAGTACTTC. This translates into CASKPGQGFRETQYF. The rearrangement links TRBV19 to TRBJ2-5, with 10 nucleotides matching TRBD1. CDR3 length: 15 amino acids. The germline V gene encodes CDR1 LNHDA and CDR2 SQIVND (reference sequence). Trimming at V came to 7 bases and at J to 5 bases, leaving 10 bases not matched to a gene. Complete variable domain (other parts from reference TRBV19 and TRBJ2-5): DGGITQSPKYLFRKEGQNVTLSCEQNLNHDAMYWYRQDPGQGLRLIYYSQIVNDFQKGDIAEGYSVSREKKESFPLTVTSAQKNPTAFYLCASKPGQGFRETQYFGPGTRLLVL.

The genes are TRBV7-9 and TRBJ2-7; 7 bases line up with TRBD1. CDR1 SEHNR and CDR2 FQNEAQ come from the germline V gene (reference sequence). This CDR3 contains 14 residues. J lost 5 bases, V lost 1 base, and 5 bases had no gene match. The CDR3 DNA follows: TGTGCCAGCAGCTTAGAACAGGGGTTCCACGAGCAGTACTTC. It is translated as CASSLEQGFHEQYF.

V gene TRBV18 combines with J gene TRBJ1-4; D is perhaps TRBD1 (6 bases). From germline, CDR1 is KGHSH and CDR2 LQKENI. The CDR3 totals 14 residues. V lost 2 bases and J lost 8, with 12 bases in between. This CDR3 reads CASSPERGGEKLFF. CDR3 sequence (DNA): TGTGCCAGCTCACCAGAGCGAGGGGGAGAAAAACTGTTTTTT.

The chain couples TRBV12-3 or TRBV12-4 to TRBJ1-4, with 9 bases identical to TRBD1. The CDR3 length is 12 residues. Germline trimming cut 7 bases from V and 11 bases from J; bases unmatched to any gene: 5. For the CDR3, the DNA is TGTGCCAGCACCTTTGACAGGGGGAAACTGTTTTTT. Protein product: CASTFDRGKLFF.

V and J are TRBV6-1 and TRBJ2-2; TRBD1 matches 8 bases. This CDR3 contains 15 residues. The trim removed 3 bases at V and 8 bases at J, leaving 8 bases unmatched. The germline V gene encodes CDR1 MNHNS and CDR2 SASEGT. The CDR3 is CASSDRRQGPGELFF. The CDR3, as DNA: TGTGCCAGCAGTGATCGCCGACAGGGGCCGGGGGAGCTGTTTTTT.

The chain combines TRBV7-6 with TRBJ1-1, with D maybe TRBD1 (5 bases). Germline V gives CDR1 SGHVS, CDR2 FNYEAQ. The CDR3 has 14 residues. Trimming removed 5 bases from V and 1 base from J, with 11 bases in between. CDR3 residues: CASSHGRGNTEAFF. CDR3 nucleotide sequence: TGTGCCAGCAGCCATGGTAGGGGGAACACTGAAGCTTTCTTT.

This clone was detected a few times. This chain joins TRBV4-3 and TRBJ2-7, with 7 nucleotides matching TRBD1. The CDR3 length is 18 residues. The germline CDR1 and CDR2 sequences are LGHNA and YSLEER. Trimming took 1 base from V and 3 from J; bases not matched to a gene: 15. The CDR3 here is CASSQGRTGPFSVYEQYF. Written as DNA, the CDR3 is TGCGCCAGCAGCCAAGGTAGGACAGGCCCCTTCAGTGTCTACGAGCAGTACTTC.

As for this clone: Distinct nucleotide sequences in the sample also encode this CDR3. This chain connects TRBV29-1 to TRBJ1-5; TRBD1 might be the D (6 bases). Germline values: CDR1 SQVTM, CDR2 ANQGSEA. V lost 3 bases and J lost 2, with 23 bases in between. The CDR3 totals 18 residues. The CDR3 reads CSVDTPLLQGDGNQPQHF. The DNA of the CDR3 is TGCAGCGTTGACACGCCGTTGTTACAGGGAGACGGCAATCAGCCCCAGCATTTT.

The rearrangement joins TRBV27 to TRBJ1-2; D unclear. Deletions cut 10 bases from V and 2 bases from J, with 8 bases between. In germline, CDR1 is MNHEY, CDR2 SMNVEV (reference sequence). The CDR3 length is 11 residues. CDR3 in amino acids: CATRGNYGYTF. As DNA, the CDR3 is TGTGCCACCCGCGGAAACTATGGCTACACCTTC.

On this clone itself: The sample has other DNA sequences that encode this CDR3 too. The genes are TRBV7-9 and TRBJ2-3; 8 bases line up with TRBD2. Germline V gene data show CDR1 as SEHNR and CDR2 as FQNEAQ (reference sequence). The length of the CDR3 is 13 residues. Trimming at V came to 3 bases and at J to 5 bases, leaving 1 base not matched to a gene. The CDR3 DNA sequence: TGTGCCAGCAGCTTGGCGGGGGGAGATACGCAGTATTTT. This translates into CASSLAGGDTQYF.

V gene TRBV5-3 combines with J gene TRBJ1-4, with a weak D call TRBD1 (5 bases). TRBV5-3 is sorted into the ORF group, with uncertain function. The CDR3 contains 13 residues. The V end was cut by 6 bases, the J end by 4 bases, with 10 bases between. The CDR3 sequence is CARNPGYNEKLFF. The CDR3 DNA is TGTGCCAGAAACCCAGGGTATAATGAAAAACTGTTTTTT.

This chain uses TRBV5-1 with TRBJ2-7; 8 positions match TRBD1. The junction had 7 bases not matched to a gene; V was cut back by 3 bases and J by 5 bases. The CDR3 runs to 14 residues. CDR1 SGHRS and CDR2 YFSETQ come from the germline V gene. The CDR3 protein is CASSSPDRAHEQYF. The DNA of the CDR3 is TGCGCCAGCAGCTCCCCGGACAGGGCACACGAGCAGTACTTC.